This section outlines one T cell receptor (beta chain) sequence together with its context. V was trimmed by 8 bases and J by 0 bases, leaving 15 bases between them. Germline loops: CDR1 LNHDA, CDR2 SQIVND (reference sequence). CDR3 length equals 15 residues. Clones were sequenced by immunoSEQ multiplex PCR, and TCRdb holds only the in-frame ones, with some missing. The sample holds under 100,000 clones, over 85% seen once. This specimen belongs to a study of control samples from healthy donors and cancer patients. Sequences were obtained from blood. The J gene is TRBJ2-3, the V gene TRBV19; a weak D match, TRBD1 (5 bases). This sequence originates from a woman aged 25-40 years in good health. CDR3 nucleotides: TGTGCCAGTTCTCGACGACAGTCAAGCACAGATACGCAGTATTTT. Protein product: CASSRRQSSTDTQYF.